Listed below are T cell receptor beta chains from one sample, sequenced in a study of OX40 agonist ivuxolimab in advanced cancers. Clones were read by immunoSEQ multiplex PCR, and TCRdb kept only the in-frame ones, dropping some. The table shows 20,000 to 30,000 clones, with about 76% occurring only once. The sequences come from CD4+ or CD8+ T cells sorted from blood, collected in a trial of the OX40 agonist ivuxolimab. All receptors derive from an adult with an advanced solid tumor such as melanoma, head and neck, liver or kidney cancer. The CDR3 runs from the conserved cysteine through the conserved F or W. Each record gives: D gene, CDR3 length, J gene, clone size, V gene, CDR3 protein, CDR3 DNA. The D gene is left open where the match is weak. Not every row has a clone size; where given, it reads once, few, many or a size class.

D gene: .
CDR3 length: 17
J gene: TRBJ2-2
clone size: .
V gene: TRBV28
CDR3 protein: CASSLTGLASNTGELFF
CDR3 DNA: TGTGCCAGCAGTTTAACCGGTCTAGCGTCGAACACCGGGGAGCTGTTTTTT

D gene: TRBD1
CDR3 length: 15
J gene: TRBJ1-6
clone size: .
V gene: TRBV19
CDR3 protein: CASSIGTAYNSPLHF
CDR3 DNA: TGTGCCAGTAGTATCGGGACAGCCTATAATTCACCCCTCCACTTT

D gene: .
CDR3 length: 13
J gene: TRBJ2-3
clone size: few
V gene: TRBV9
CDR3 protein: CASSVASPDTQYF
CDR3 DNA: TGTGCCAGCAGCGTAGCATCACCAGATACGCAGTATTTT

D gene: .
CDR3 length: 15
J gene: TRBJ2-3
clone size: .
V gene: TRBV10-3
CDR3 protein: CAISASTGNTDTQYF
CDR3 DNA: TGTGCCATCAGTGCTAGCACAGGGAACACAGATACGCAGTATTTT

D gene: TRBD1
CDR3 length: 16
J gene: TRBJ1-4
clone size: .
V gene: TRBV7-2
CDR3 protein: CASSEGGGGAGEKLFF
CDR3 DNA: TGTGCCAGCAGCGAAGGGGGCGGCGGGGCGGGTGAAAAACTGTTTTTT

D gene: TRBD1
CDR3 length: 18
J gene: TRBJ1-5
clone size: .
V gene: TRBV19
CDR3 protein: CASSPRQGTTPRNQPQHF
CDR3 DNA: TGTGCCAGTAGTCCAAGACAGGGGACAACGCCGCGTAATCAGCCCCAGCATTTT

D gene: TRBD2
CDR3 length: 12
J gene: TRBJ2-7
clone size: .
V gene: TRBV28
CDR3 protein: CASRGGFYEQYF
CDR3 DNA: TGTGCCAGCAGGGGAGGGTTCTACGAGCAGTACTTC

D gene: TRBD1
CDR3 length: 16
J gene: TRBJ1-4
clone size: .
V gene: TRBV11-1
CDR3 protein: CASSYLQGAQHEKLFF
CDR3 DNA: TGTGCCAGCAGCTACCTTCAGGGGGCGCAACATGAAAAACTGTTTTTT

D gene: .
CDR3 length: 13
J gene: TRBJ2-1
clone size: .
V gene: TRBV28
CDR3 protein: CASSSQGGNEQFF
CDR3 DNA: TGTGCCAGCAGTTCGCAAGGAGGCAATGAGCAGTTCTTC

D gene: .
CDR3 length: 18
J gene: TRBJ2-6
clone size: .
V gene: TRBV27
CDR3 protein: CASSLYRPAFSGANVLTF
CDR3 DNA: TGTGCCAGCAGTTTATACAGGCCCGCCTTCTCTGGGGCCAACGTCCTGACTTTC

D gene: TRBD1
CDR3 length: 15
J gene: TRBJ2-7
clone size: .
V gene: TRBV27
CDR3 protein: CASSSTGAASYEQYF
CDR3 DNA: TGTGCCAGCAGTTCCACAGGGGCGGCTAGCTACGAGCAGTACTTC

D gene: .
CDR3 length: 15
J gene: TRBJ2-2
clone size: .
V gene: TRBV18
CDR3 protein: CASSPAGRGTGELFF
CDR3 DNA: TGTGCCAGCTCCCCCGCGGGAAGGGGCACCGGGGAGCTGTTTTTT

D gene: TRBD1
CDR3 length: 16
J gene: TRBJ1-4
clone size: .
V gene: TRBV28
CDR3 protein: CASSFDLWDRSEKLFF
CDR3 DNA: TGTGCCAGCAGTTTCGACCTTTGGGACAGGTCTGAAAAACTGTTTTTT

D gene: .
CDR3 length: 15
J gene: TRBJ1-1
clone size: once
V gene: TRBV5-1
CDR3 protein: CASSLQGLLNTEAFF
CDR3 DNA: TGCGCCAGCAGCCTACAGGGTCTTCTGAACACTGAAGCTTTCTTT

D gene: .
CDR3 length: 14
J gene: TRBJ1-3
clone size: .
V gene: TRBV16
CDR3 protein: CASSQSRARDTIYF
CDR3 DNA: TGTGCCAGCAGCCAATCTCGGGCCCGGGACACCATATATTTT

D gene: .
CDR3 length: 14
J gene: TRBJ1-1
clone size: .
V gene: TRBV5-1
CDR3 protein: CASSWGPIRAEAFF
CDR3 DNA: TGCGCCAGCAGCTGGGGACCCATCCGAGCTGAAGCTTTCTTT

D gene: .
CDR3 length: 16
J gene: TRBJ2-5
clone size: .
V gene: TRBV4-2
CDR3 protein: CASSQDFYGRGETQYF
CDR3 DNA: TGTGCCAGCAGCCAAGATTTTTACGGGAGAGGAGAGACCCAGTACTTC

D gene: .
CDR3 length: 15
J gene: TRBJ2-1
clone size: few
V gene: TRBV6-6
CDR3 protein: CASYPTAASYNEQFF
CDR3 DNA: TGTGCCAGCTACCCAACAGCCGCCTCCTACAATGAGCAGTTCTTC

D gene: .
CDR3 length: 14
J gene: TRBJ1-1
clone size: .
V gene: TRBV4-3
CDR3 protein: CASSLSLGNTEAFF
CDR3 DNA: TGCGCCAGCAGCCTATCTCTCGGTAACACTGAAGCTTTCTTT

D gene: .
CDR3 length: 13
J gene: TRBJ2-5
clone size: .
V gene: TRBV7-9
CDR3 protein: CASSLASLETQYF
CDR3 DNA: TGTGCCAGCAGCTTAGCTAGTCTGGAGACCCAGTACTTC

D gene: TRBD1
CDR3 length: 15
J gene: TRBJ1-4
clone size: .
V gene: TRBV7-9
CDR3 protein: CASSSRQGMREKLFF
CDR3 DNA: TGTGCCAGCAGCTCAAGACAGGGGATGCGTGAAAAACTGTTTTTT

D gene: TRBD2
CDR3 length: 15
J gene: TRBJ2-1
clone size: .
V gene: TRBV5-4
CDR3 protein: CASSTGTSSYNEQFF
CDR3 DNA: TGTGCCAGCAGCACCGGGACTAGCAGCTACAATGAGCAGTTCTTC

D gene: .
CDR3 length: 13
J gene: TRBJ1-5
clone size: once
V gene: TRBV6-1
CDR3 protein: CASSQGGGKPQHF
CDR3 DNA: TGTGCCAGCAGTCAGGGTGGAGGGAAGCCCCAGCATTTT

D gene: .
CDR3 length: 13
J gene: TRBJ2-7
clone size: .
V gene: TRBV30
CDR3 protein: CAWGSARAYEQYF
CDR3 DNA: TGTGCCTGGGGTAGCGCCCGGGCCTACGAGCAGTACTTC

D gene: .
CDR3 length: 16
J gene: TRBJ2-2
clone size: .
V gene: TRBV7-7
CDR3 protein: CASSLVRTTTTGELFF
CDR3 DNA: TGTGCTAGCAGCTTAGTCCGGACAACGACCACCGGGGAGCTGTTTTTT

D gene: TRBD2
CDR3 length: 15
J gene: TRBJ2-1
clone size: .
V gene: TRBV4-2
CDR3 protein: CASSHGTSGSNEQFF
CDR3 DNA: TGTGCCAGCAGTCATGGCACTAGCGGGAGCAATGAGCAGTTCTTC

D gene: .
CDR3 length: 12
J gene: TRBJ1-2
clone size: .
V gene: TRBV5-8
CDR3 protein: CANLGRNYGYTF
CDR3 DNA: TGTGCCAACCTGGGCCGCAACTATGGCTACACCTTC

D gene: .
CDR3 length: 13
J gene: TRBJ2-2
clone size: .
V gene: TRBV4-2
CDR3 protein: CASWGGNTGELFF
CDR3 DNA: TGTGCCAGCTGGGGCGGGAACACCGGGGAGCTGTTTTTT

D gene: TRBD1
CDR3 length: 16
J gene: TRBJ1-2
clone size: .
V gene: TRBV18
CDR3 protein: CASSPQQGSALYGYTF
CDR3 DNA: TGTGCCAGCTCGCCGCAACAGGGGTCAGCTTTGTATGGCTACACCTTC

D gene: .
CDR3 length: 13
J gene: TRBJ1-1
clone size: .
V gene: TRBV5-1
CDR3 protein: CASSSTLNTEAFF
CDR3 DNA: TGCGCCAGCAGCTCCACACTGAACACTGAAGCTTTCTTT

D gene: .
CDR3 length: 14
J gene: TRBJ1-5
clone size: .
V gene: TRBV11-2
CDR3 protein: CASSIGTQGQPQHF
CDR3 DNA: TGTGCCAGCAGTATCGGGACCCAAGGGCAGCCCCAGCATTTT

D gene: .
CDR3 length: 17
J gene: TRBJ2-1
clone size: .
V gene: TRBV4-2
CDR3 protein: CASSQESFWTAYNEQFF
CDR3 DNA: TGTGCCAGCAGCCAAGAATCATTTTGGACTGCTTACAATGAGCAGTTCTTC

D gene: .
CDR3 length: 13
J gene: TRBJ1-1
clone size: few
V gene: TRBV6-1
CDR3 protein: CASNPDSNTEAFF
CDR3 DNA: TGTGCCAGCAATCCGGATTCCAACACTGAAGCTTTCTTT

D gene: .
CDR3 length: 13
J gene: TRBJ1-1
clone size: .
V gene: TRBV7-8
CDR3 protein: CASSSDRNTEAFF
CDR3 DNA: TGTGCCAGCAGCAGTGACAGAAACACTGAAGCTTTCTTT

D gene: .
CDR3 length: 12
J gene: TRBJ2-7
clone size: .
V gene: TRBV7-2
CDR3 protein: CASSRTLYEQYF
CDR3 DNA: TGTGCCAGCAGCCGGACCCTATACGAGCAGTACTTC

D gene: TRBD1
CDR3 length: 15
J gene: TRBJ1-2
clone size: .
V gene: TRBV27
CDR3 protein: CASSFAGTAGYGYTF
CDR3 DNA: TGTGCCAGCAGTTTTGCCGGGACAGCGGGCTATGGCTACACCTTC

D gene: .
CDR3 length: 14
J gene: TRBJ2-1
clone size: .
V gene: TRBV5-1
CDR3 protein: CASLHPRPENEQFF
CDR3 DNA: TGCGCCAGCCTTCACCCGCGGCCCGAGAATGAGCAGTTCTTC

D gene: .
CDR3 length: 13
J gene: TRBJ1-6
clone size: .
V gene: TRBV4-3
CDR3 protein: CASSQDGRSPLHF
CDR3 DNA: TGCGCCAGCAGCCAAGACGGCCGGTCACCCCTCCACTTT

D gene: .
CDR3 length: 12
J gene: TRBJ2-5
clone size: few
V gene: TRBV5-6
CDR3 protein: CASSVTRETQYF
CDR3 DNA: TGTGCCAGCAGCGTTACAAGGGAGACCCAGTACTTC

D gene: .
CDR3 length: 17
J gene: TRBJ1-4
clone size: .
V gene: TRBV21-1
CDR3 protein: CASSKAHWGALSEKLFF
CDR3 DNA: TGTGCCAGCAGCAAAGCCCATTGGGGGGCCCTCTCTGAAAAACTGTTTTTT

D gene: .
CDR3 length: 17
J gene: TRBJ1-3
clone size: .
V gene: TRBV28
CDR3 protein: CASSFRPGRVSGNTIYF
CDR3 DNA: TGTGCCAGCAGTTTTAGGCCAGGGAGAGTCTCTGGAAACACCATATATTTT

D gene: .
CDR3 length: 13
J gene: TRBJ2-2
clone size: .
V gene: TRBV9
CDR3 protein: CASSPRATGELFF
CDR3 DNA: TGTGCCAGCAGCCCGCGGGCGACCGGGGAGCTGTTTTTT

D gene: .
CDR3 length: 11
J gene: TRBJ1-2
clone size: medium-sized
V gene: TRBV20-1
CDR3 protein: CSASPNYGYTF
CDR3 DNA: TGCAGTGCTAGCCCTAACTATGGCTACACCTTC

D gene: .
CDR3 length: 12
J gene: TRBJ2-7
clone size: .
V gene: TRBV2
CDR3 protein: CASGRSSYEQYF
CDR3 DNA: TGTGCCAGCGGCAGGAGCTCCTACGAGCAGTACTTC

D gene: .
CDR3 length: 13
J gene: TRBJ1-5
clone size: .
V gene: TRBV9
CDR3 protein: CASSVGYDQPQHF
CDR3 DNA: TGTGCCAGCAGCGTAGGGTACGATCAGCCCCAGCATTTT

D gene: .
CDR3 length: 14
J gene: TRBJ2-2
clone size: .
V gene: TRBV7-9
CDR3 protein: CASRAGKGTGELFF
CDR3 DNA: TGTGCCAGCAGGGCGGGGAAAGGGACCGGGGAGCTGTTTTTT

D gene: .
CDR3 length: 14
J gene: TRBJ1-1
clone size: .
V gene: TRBV28
CDR3 protein: CASLIRGGSMKAFF
CDR3 DNA: TGTGCCAGCCTAATTCGGGGGGGAAGTATGAAAGCTTTCTTT

D gene: TRBD1
CDR3 length: 16
J gene: TRBJ1-3
clone size: few
V gene: TRBV6-6
CDR3 protein: CASSYTGQGQGNTIYF
CDR3 DNA: TGTGCCAGCAGTTACACAGGACAGGGGCAAGGAAACACCATATATTTT

D gene: .
CDR3 length: 14
J gene: TRBJ2-3
clone size: .
V gene: TRBV15
CDR3 protein: CATSPRRSTDTQYF
CDR3 DNA: TGTGCCACCAGCCCCCGGAGGAGCACAGATACGCAGTATTTT

D gene: TRBD1
CDR3 length: 15
J gene: TRBJ1-2
clone size: medium-sized
V gene: TRBV4-1
CDR3 protein: CASSTRSDRGGGYTF
CDR3 DNA: TGCGCCAGCAGCACCCGCTCGGACAGGGGTGGTGGCTACACCTTC

D gene: TRBD1
CDR3 length: 14
J gene: TRBJ2-1
clone size: .
V gene: TRBV5-5
CDR3 protein: CASSPGQGIDEQFF
CDR3 DNA: TGTGCCAGCAGCCCGGGACAGGGTATCGATGAGCAGTTCTTC

D gene: TRBD1
CDR3 length: 16
J gene: TRBJ1-2
clone size: .
V gene: TRBV7-3
CDR3 protein: CASSPADRGPNYGYTF
CDR3 DNA: TGTGCCAGCAGCCCTGCGGACAGGGGGCCGAATTATGGCTACACCTTC

D gene: .
CDR3 length: 13
J gene: TRBJ1-2
clone size: .
V gene: TRBV6-1
CDR3 protein: CASSDSGNYGYTF
CDR3 DNA: TGTGCCAGCAGTGACTCAGGGAACTATGGCTACACCTTC

D gene: TRBD1
CDR3 length: 15
J gene: TRBJ2-1
clone size: .
V gene: TRBV28
CDR3 protein: CASSLRRQGANEQFF
CDR3 DNA: TGTGCCAGCAGTTTACGCCGACAGGGGGCAAATGAGCAGTTCTTC

D gene: .
CDR3 length: 15
J gene: TRBJ1-5
clone size: .
V gene: TRBV7-8
CDR3 protein: CASSLGGLPNQPQHF
CDR3 DNA: TGTGCCAGCAGCTTAGGGGGACTGCCAAATCAGCCCCAGCATTTT

D gene: TRBD1
CDR3 length: 14
J gene: TRBJ1-1
clone size: once
V gene: TRBV11-1
CDR3 protein: CASSFLQGKTEAFF
CDR3 DNA: TGTGCCAGCAGCTTCCTACAGGGGAAAACTGAAGCTTTCTTT

D gene: .
CDR3 length: 14
J gene: TRBJ1-1
clone size: .
V gene: TRBV18
CDR3 protein: CASSPARLNTEAFF
CDR3 DNA: TGTGCCAGCTCACCGGCCAGGCTGAACACTGAAGCTTTCTTT

D gene: .
CDR3 length: 12
J gene: TRBJ1-4
clone size: .
V gene: TRBV19
CDR3 protein: CASSIGGKKLFF
CDR3 DNA: TGTGCCAGTAGTATCGGAGGGAAAAAACTGTTTTTT

D gene: TRBD1
CDR3 length: 17
J gene: TRBJ1-2
clone size: medium-sized
V gene: TRBV5-1
CDR3 protein: CASSSKGQGVKDYGYTF
CDR3 DNA: TGCGCCAGCAGCTCAAAGGGACAGGGGGTGAAAGACTATGGCTACACCTTC

D gene: TRBD1
CDR3 length: 14
J gene: TRBJ2-2
clone size: .
V gene: TRBV6-4
CDR3 protein: CAGRAGGNTGELFF
CDR3 DNA: TGTGCCGGCAGAGCAGGGGGCAACACCGGGGAGCTGTTTTTT